Described below is a single T cell receptor beta chain sequence and its context. This clonotype appeared a few times. It lacks a known antigen. No per-base quality is available; no much larger clone lies one base away. The sample belongs to a study of read filtering for tumor transcriptome and immune sequencing (dated by TCRdb to about 2020). Broadly, across the study: The cohort had 17 male and over 12 female patients with a mean age of around 66 years, ranging from 47 to 80. Per sample, about 4.05 to 11 million TCR-region mapped reads were obtained with IR-seq, compared with only roughly 80 to 1273 with RNA-seq. Under revised international staging, roughly eight patients fell into R-ISS I, around 15 into R-ISS II and roughly 7 into R-ISS III. Whole-transcriptome libraries were prepared with the TruSeq RNA Access Library Prep Kit after DNase treatment. The study compared TCR repertoires from targeted immune repertoire sequencing and bulk whole-transcriptome sequencing run on the same bone marrow samples. A main aim was a read-filtering strategy for immune repertoire data, specifically whether clonotypes supported by a single read should be removed.

Per the germline V gene (reference sequence), DFQATT is the CDR1 and SNEGSKA is the CDR2. At the junction V is shortened by 0 bases and J by 2 bases, with 5 bases in between. CDR3 length: 12 amino acids, cysteine to phenylalanine. Just CDR3 DNA is preserved here, 36 bases in frame from base 1. TCR libraries were built from 400 to 450 ng RNA with the Immunoverse kit, using molecular barcoded adaptors covering alpha/delta and beta/gamma chains. TCR library preparation used the same RNA that was used for transcriptome sequencing. TCR libraries were sequenced on an Illumina HiSeq 4000 with 2 x 150 cycles. The original methods were these. MiXCR aligned TCR reads to human V, D, J and C references and assembled the aligned reads into CDR3 clonotypes, with quality filtering and error correction included. The tcR package in R was used to analyze clonotype counts and gene usage diversity. Raw mapping reads were checked after the RNA-seq reads had been mapped by STAR aligner version 2.5.3a onto the human GRCh37 genome. To test how sequencing depth affected the clonotypes detected, IR-seq fastq files were randomly downsampled with Seqtk 1.3. The raw public data were reprocessed by TCRdb itself: fastp quality trimming at Q25, MiXCR clonotype calling, in-frame beta chains only. Identical CDR3 proteins give one entry, which carries the most common genes and DNA. TCRdb's processing, not the study's, gives the V and J calls here. This sample gives under 35,000 distinct CDR3 sequences in total; approximately 18% of them show up just once. The ten top clones hold 16% of the sample.

Every patient had bone marrow sampled at the time of active disease. Ficoll-Hypaque density gradient centrifugation was used to isolate bone marrow mononuclear cells. Myeloma plasma cells were removed and CD138-negative cells were collected by negative selection after labeling with CD138 magnetic microbeads on a MACS separator. Purity of the isolated cells was checked by flow cytometry on an Attune NxT using CD138 antibodies. TRIzol reagent was used to extract total RNA, and a NanoDrop spectrophotometer was used to quantify the extracted RNA. Paired RNA-seq and IR-seq were performed on each patient's CD138-negative bone marrow sample. What the work shows at the level of the full study, not this receptor alone: The sorted CD138-negative fraction was composed of a mixed bone marrow immune population rather than of purified T cells. Clonotypes were captured by IR-seq at much higher depth and more reliably than by RNA-seq, and smaller IR-seq throughput was sufficient for identification of most shared clonotypes. In IR-seq, single-read clonotypes were around four fifths of clonotypes but approximately 3.7% of total reads; in RNA-seq they were roughly three quarters of clonotypes and roughly 45% of reads. Removing single-read clonotypes increased the correlation between IR-seq and RNA-seq shared clonotype proportions.

This sequence was found in a donor aged 40 or older with multiple myeloma. Sequenced: a population of CD138-negative cells sorted from bone marrow. The cell subset or site label on this specimen signifies: bone marrow mononuclear cells depleted of CD138+ plasma/myeloma cells by negative magnetic selection. The chain uses TRBV20-1 and TRBJ2-7; perhaps TRBD1 is the D gene, with 5 bases matching. In nucleotides, the sequence is TGCAGTGCTAGAGAAGGGGCCTACGAGCAGTACTTC. Translated, it reads CSAREGAYEQYF.